These 3 T cell receptor beta chains originate from one sample sequenced in a study of T cell repertoires and HLA-DP antigens. Measured with immunoSEQ multiplex PCR; TCRdb has only the in-frame clones, and not every one. The table has over 100,000 clones, over 90% seen once; the top ten hold about 0.3%. These receptors have no identified antigens. Sequenced input: CD4+ T cells from PBMCs. The origin of the receptors is a woman younger than 30 in good health and CMV-seronegative.

The chain carries TRBV28 and TRBJ1-3; D may be TRBD1 (6 bases). CDR1 is MDHEN, CDR2 SYDVKM, per germline. V lost 6 bases and J 7 bases, leaving 16 bases between the germline ends. This CDR3 has 14 amino acids. This CDR3 is CASRDSAPRNTIYF. The CDR3 DNA follows: TGTGCCAGCAGGGACAGCGCGCCCAGGAACACCATATATTTT. The full variable domain, with the rest looked up from reference TRBV28 and TRBJ1-3, is DVKVTQSSRYLVKRTGEKVFLECVQDMDHENMFWYRQDPGLGLRLIYFSYDVKMKEKGDIPEGYSVSREKKERFSLILESASTNQTSMYLCASRDSAPRNTIYFGEGSWLTVV.

The chain couples TRBV7-2 to TRBJ1-2, with D perhaps matching TRBD1 (5 bases). The CDR3 sequence is 14 residues long. Trimming pared 1 base from V and 4 bases from J, leaving 10 bases between. Germline assignment: CDR1 SGHTA and CDR2 FQGNSA. The CDR3 DNA reads TGTGCCAGCAGCTTAGGGGCAGGGCGCTATGGCTACACCTTC. Amino acids: CASSLGAGRYGYTF. Based on the CDR3 plus reference TRBV7-2 and TRBJ1-2, the full variable domain is GAGVSQSPSNKVTEKGKDVELRCDPISGHTALYWYRQSLGQGLEFLIYFQGNSAPDKSGLPSDRFSAERTGGSVSTLTIQRTQQEDSAVYLCASSLGAGRYGYTFGSGTRLTVV.

The V call is TRBV2, the J call TRBJ2-7; no clear D gene. Germline CDR1 SNHLY, CDR2 FYNNEI. This CDR3 comprises 17 residues. V was trimmed by 1 base and J by 3 bases, leaving 19 bases between them. This CDR3 reads CASSEGPRPRTFYEQYF. As DNA, the CDR3 is TGTGCCAGCAGTGAAGGGCCTAGGCCCCGCACCTTCTACGAGCAGTACTTC.